The rows below give T cell receptor beta chains drawn from one sample of a study of OX40 agonist ivuxolimab in advanced cancers. Produced via immunoSEQ multiplex PCR; TCRdb's table is partial and in-frame only. Here the sample spans approximately 20,000 clones, roughly 80% being singletons. Sequencing was performed on CD4+ or CD8+ T cells sorted from blood, taken in a trial of the OX40 agonist ivuxolimab. The receptors were gathered from an adult with an advanced solid tumor such as melanoma, head and neck, liver or kidney cancer. The CDR3 runs from the conserved cysteine through the conserved F or W. A D gene is named only where the DNA matches it firmly. Size values are once, few and many counts, or a class for expanded clones, and some rows have none.

j_call clone_size d_call v_call cdr3_nt cdr3_aa
TRBJ1-5 - - TRBV19 TGTGCCAGTCTGGGGGGCAATCAGCCCCAGCATTTT CASLGGNQPQHF
TRBJ2-7 - TRBD1 TRBV9 TGTGCCAGCAGCCCCGGACAGGGCTACGAGCAGTACTTC CASSPGQGYEQYF
TRBJ1-2 - - TRBV6-5 TGTGCCAGCAGTTACACAGCTAACTATGGCTACACCTTC CASSYTANYGYTF
TRBJ1-2 - - TRBV4-3 TGCGCCAGCAGCCAAGATCAGGGGATGGGTGGCTACACCTTC CASSQDQGMGGYTF
TRBJ1-1 - - TRBV13 TGTGCCAGCAGCTTGCGAAGTGGTAGCACTGAAGCTTTCTTT CASSLRSGSTEAFF
TRBJ1-2 - - TRBV6-1 TGTGCTATGTCCGGGACGGACTATGGCTACACCTTC CAMSGTDYGYTF
TRBJ2-2 - - TRBV10-3 TGTGCCATCACGGGGGACGTGAACACCGGGGAGCTGTTTTTT CAITGDVNTGELFF
TRBJ1-6 few - TRBV28 TGTGCCAGCAGTTCCCAGTCAGCTAACTATAATTCACCCCTCCACTTT CASSSQSANYNSPLHF
TRBJ2-7 few TRBD2 TRBV14 TGTGCCAGCAGCCCGTCGCCTAGCGGGGGTTACGAGCAGTACTTC CASSPSPSGGYEQYF
TRBJ1-4 - - TRBV6-1 TGTGCCAGCGGAGGGTGGGAAAAACTGTTTTTT CASGGWEKLFF
TRBJ2-3 - TRBD2 TRBV25-1 TGTGCCAGCAGTGAAAGGTCTAGCGGGGGTAGCACAGATACGCAGTATTTT CASSERSSGGSTDTQYF
TRBJ2-3 - - TRBV2 TGTGCCAGCACATCAGAGTCCACAGATACGCAGTATTTT CASTSESTDTQYF
TRBJ2-7 - TRBD1 TRBV30 TGTGCCTGGAATCCCGGGACAGGGGACTACGAGCAGTACTTC CAWNPGTGDYEQYF
TRBJ2-2 - - TRBV6-5 TGTGCCAGCAAGGGGGAAGGGGGAGATGTCGGGGAGCTGTTTTTT CASKGEGGDVGELFF
TRBJ1-2 - - TRBV2 TGTGCCAGCAGTAGTGACCCAGGGAGGGGTGGCTACACCTTC CASSSDPGRGGYTF
TRBJ1-2 - - TRBV6-5 TGTGCCAGCAGTTACGGGGGGGTGAACTATGGCTACACCTTC CASSYGGVNYGYTF
TRBJ2-1 - - TRBV6-5 TGTGCCAGCAGTTACGCGGGGCCAATGTATGAGCAGTTCTTC CASSYAGPMYEQFF
TRBJ1-2 once - TRBV7-9 TGTGCCAGCAGCGCCCGGTTCTATGGCTACACCTTC CASSARFYGYTF
TRBJ1-4 - - TRBV28 TGTGCCAGCACTTCGGACGGGCGGCGTGAAAAACTGTTTTTT CASTSDGRREKLFF
TRBJ2-3 once - TRBV7-2 TGTGCCAGCAGACAAAACACAGATACGCAGTATTTT CASRQNTDTQYF
TRBJ1-3 few - TRBV25-1 TGTGCCAGCCTAGGCAACACCATATATTTT CASLGNTIYF
TRBJ2-5 - - TRBV7-8 TGTGCCAGCAGCCACGCGGAGGGGGTCTTGTGGACTACTCAAGAGACCCAGTACTTC CASSHAEGVLWTTQETQYF
TRBJ1-2 - - TRBV6-5 TGTGCCAGCAGTTACTCGTCCAGGGCGGATGGCTACACCTTC CASSYSSRADGYTF
TRBJ2-1 - TRBD2 TRBV19 TGTGCCAGTAGTATTGCTGGACTAGCTGCCAATGAGCAGTTCTTC CASSIAGLAANEQFF
TRBJ2-2 - - TRBV7-2 TGTGCCAGCAGGCCGCCAGGGATCAACACCGGGGAGCTGTTTTTT CASRPPGINTGELFF
TRBJ1-1 - - TRBV4-1 TGCGCCAGCAGCCAAACCGGGTTAATGAACACTGAAGCTTTCTTT CASSQTGLMNTEAFF
TRBJ1-4 - - TRBV5-1 TGCGCCAGCAGCTTGCTCGGGGATATTGATGAAAAACTGTTTTTT CASSLLGDIDEKLFF
TRBJ1-4 - - TRBV25-1 TGTGCCAGCAGTGGGGGGGGAAGAATCGTTGAAAAACTGTTTTTT CASSGGGRIVEKLFF
TRBJ2-2 - - TRBV19 TGTGCCGGTAGTACCGTAGCGAGGTACACCGGGGAGCTGTTTTTT CAGSTVARYTGELFF
TRBJ1-1 - - TRBV14 TGTGCCAGCAGCCCGGACGGGTTTTGGACTGAAGCTTTCTTT CASSPDGFWTEAFF
TRBJ1-3 - - TRBV7-2 TGTGCCAGCAGCTTCCCAGGAAACACCATATATTTT CASSFPGNTIYF
TRBJ1-2 - - TRBV4-2 TGTGCCAGCAGCCAAGCCAGGAGGGCCACTAACTATGGCTACACCTTC CASSQARRATNYGYTF
TRBJ2-1 once TRBD1 TRBV7-2 TGTGCCAGCGTCCTCGACAGGGGGCTTGAGCAGTTCTTC CASVLDRGLEQFF
TRBJ2-7 - TRBD1 TRBV18 TGTGCCAGCTCACCTGGGACAGGGGCTTCTGGGGAGCAGTACTTC CASSPGTGASGEQYF
TRBJ1-5 - - TRBV7-9 TGTGCCAGCAGCGTAACAGGGCAGGATCAGCCCCAGCATTTT CASSVTGQDQPQHF
TRBJ1-2 few - TRBV27 TGTGCCAGCAGTCCTACAGGCATGGCCTACGGCTACACCTTC CASSPTGMAYGYTF
TRBJ2-7 - TRBD2 TRBV10-3 TGTGCCATCACCCCCCGACTAGCGGGAGGGACGGACGAGCAGTACTTC CAITPRLAGGTDEQYF
TRBJ1-2 - - TRBV28 TGTGCCAGCACCGCTGGTGGCACTTCCTATGGCTACACCTTC CASTAGGTSYGYTF
TRBJ2-1 - TRBD2 TRBV6-6 TGTGCCAGCAAGCCTCCGGGACTAGCGGGACCGGGGGGGCAGTTCTTC CASKPPGLAGPGGQFF
TRBJ2-7 - TRBD1 TRBV10-3 TGTGCCATCAGGGCGGGGACAGGGAACTCCTACGAGCAGTACTTC CAIRAGTGNSYEQYF
TRBJ1-1 - - TRBV28 TGTGCCAGCAGTCTTCGCTCCGGGAAGAACACTGAAGCTTTCTTT CASSLRSGKNTEAFF
TRBJ2-7 - TRBD2 TRBV18 TGTGCCAGCTCATCTAGCCTCGGGGGGGTCTCCTACGAGCAGTACTTC CASSSSLGGVSYEQYF
TRBJ2-2 - - TRBV5-8 TGTGCCAGCAGCTTGTTTCAGGGAAACACCGGGGAGCTGTTTTTT CASSLFQGNTGELFF
TRBJ2-7 - TRBD2 TRBV6-1 TGTGCCAGCAGTGGACATAGCGGGAGGGCCGATTACGAGCAGTACTTC CASSGHSGRADYEQYF
TRBJ2-5 - TRBD1 TRBV9 TGTGCCAGCAGCGCCCTCCCTGACAGGGGCAGGGAGACCCAGTACTTC CASSALPDRGRETQYF
TRBJ2-1 - TRBD2 TRBV10-3 TGTGCCATCAGTGACCAAGCTAGCGGATACAATGAGCAGTTCTTC CAISDQASGYNEQFF